Listed here are 12 T cell receptor beta chains from one sample, sequenced in a study of blood T cell repertoires in COVID-19. Assay: immunoSEQ multiplex PCR; the TCRdb copy retains only in-frame clones and omits some. This table has some 200,000 clones, approximately 82% appearing once. Material: peripheral blood. The receptors derive from a human donor with acute or convalescent COVID-19. The donor label of this sample is uncertain.

This clone was seen only a few times. The genes are TRBV7-2 and TRBJ2-2, with no clear D. Trimming left V 1 base short and J 0 bases short, with 6 bases between. The CDR3 has 15 amino acids. Germline assignment: CDR1 SGHTA and CDR2 FQGNSA. CDR3 residues: CASSLGATNTGELFF. The CDR3 DNA reads TGTGCCAGCAGCTTAGGAGCAACGAACACCGGGGAGCTGTTTTTT.

The chain combines TRBV28 with TRBJ1-1; D is undetermined. Trimming left V 2 bases short and J 5 bases short, with 12 bases between. Germline-derived CDR1 and CDR2 are MDHEN and SYDVKM. The CDR3 runs to 14 residues. In DNA, the CDR3 is TGTGCCAGCAGTTTAACCCGGCGGGATACTGAAGCTTTCTTT. As protein: CASSLTRRDTEAFF.

The chain has TRBV24-1 and TRBJ1-1, with 9 nucleotides matching TRBD1. The germline V gene has CDR1 KGHDR and CDR2 SFDVKD. With 4 bases clipped from V and 6 bases from J, the junction kept 8 bases outside the gene matches. The CDR3 contains 15 residues. This CDR3 is CATSELGQGKAEAFF. CDR3 in DNA: TGTGCCACCAGTGAACTGGGACAGGGCAAGGCTGAAGCTTTCTTT.

This sequence joins TRBV9 and TRBJ1-3; D call uncertain. CDR1 is SGDLS, CDR2 YYNGEE, per germline. The CDR3 has 14 amino acids. V lost 0 bases and J 4 bases, leaving 8 bases between the germline ends. The CDR3 loop reads CASSVGEGGNTIYF. Written as DNA, the CDR3 is TGTGCCAGCAGCGTAGGGGAGGGAGGAAACACCATATATTTT.

The gene calls are TRBV5-4 and TRBJ1-4, with D perhaps matching TRBD1 (5 bases). Germline loops: CDR1 SGHNT, CDR2 YYREEE (reference sequence). The CDR3 is 15 amino acids. Trimming took 3 bases from V and 0 from J, leaving 9 bases between them. The CDR3 is CASSSGVATNEKLFF. The CDR3 DNA is TGTGCCAGCAGCTCGGGGGTTGCAACTAATGAAAAACTGTTTTTT.

The CDR3 region is CASSTGHPDSPLHF. CDR3 nucleotide sequence: TGCGCCAGCAGCACGGGACACCCTGATTCACCCCTCCACTTT. The chain combines TRBV5-1 with TRBJ1-6, with D perhaps TRBD1 (6 bases). The germline V and J ends were trimmed by 4 bases and 8 bases, with 13 bases remaining between them. The germline V gene encodes CDR1 SGHRS and CDR2 YFSETQ. CDR3 length: 14 amino acids.

This clone has a handful of counts. The chain has TRBV5-1 and TRBJ2-7; D is unresolved. This CDR3 is 11 amino acids long. Germline V gene sequence: CDR1 SGHRS, CDR2 YFSETQ. The ends were cut back, 5 bases at V and 2 bases at J, with 5 bases in the middle. The CDR3 DNA reads TGCGCCAGCAGAGACACCTACGAGCAGTACTTC. Its translation: CASRDTYEQYF. The variable domain in full, completed from reference TRBV5-1 and TRBJ2-7, reads KAGVTQTPRYLIKTRGQQVTLSCSPISGHRSVSWYQQTPGQGLQFLFEYFSETQRNKGNFPGRFSGRQFSNSRSEMNVSTLELGDSALYLCASRDTYEQYFGPGTRLTVT.

This clone has only a few counts. V gene TRBV28 combines with J gene TRBJ1-2, with 8 bases that match TRBD1. Looked up from germline, CDR1 is MDHEN and CDR2 is SYDVKM. V shed 2 bases and J 6 bases; nucleotides not matched to a gene: 11. This CDR3 is 16 amino acids long. The CDR3 DNA follows: TGTGCCAGCAGTTTACCCCGTCGAACAGGGGGAAATGGCTACACCTTC. Amino acids: CASSLPRRTGGNGYTF.

The V gene is TRBV10-1, the J gene TRBJ2-2; D might be TRBD1 (6 bases). Germline lookup yields CDR1 WNHNN and CDR2 SYGVQD (reference sequence). This CDR3 is built from 15 residues. Trimming took 2 bases from V and 3 from J, leaving 10 bases between them. DNA of the CDR3: TGCGCCAGCAGTGAGCAGGGGCTGTACACCGGGGAGCTGTTTTTT. This gives the protein CASSEQGLYTGELFF.

The V call is TRBV10-3, the J call TRBJ1-4; D unclear. The CDR3 has 12 residues. V shed 8 bases and J shed 0 bases, with 4 bases lying between them. CDR1 and CDR2 from the germline V gene are ENHRY and SYGVKD. CDR3 sequence (DNA): TGTGCCATCTCTGCAACTAATGAAAAACTGTTTTTT. This encodes CAISATNEKLFF.

The gene calls are TRBV9 and TRBJ2-5; no definite D call. CDR1 and CDR2 from the germline V gene are SGDLS and YYNGEE. CDR3 length equals 14 residues. The ends were cut back, 4 bases at V and 10 bases at J, with 20 bases in the middle. CDR3 in DNA: TGTGCCAGCAGCACTACCCCCGCTTCCCGGAGCCAGTACTTC. It is translated as CASSTTPASRSQYF.

The chain employs TRBV29-1 and TRBJ1-4; 8 bases fit TRBD1. In germline, CDR1 is SQVTM, CDR2 ANQGSEA. This CDR3 has 12 residues. Trimming at V came to 7 bases and at J to 7 bases, leaving 5 bases not matched to a gene. The CDR3 sequence is CSATTGGEKLFF. In DNA, the CDR3 is TGCAGCGCCACAACAGGGGGTGAAAAACTGTTTTTT.